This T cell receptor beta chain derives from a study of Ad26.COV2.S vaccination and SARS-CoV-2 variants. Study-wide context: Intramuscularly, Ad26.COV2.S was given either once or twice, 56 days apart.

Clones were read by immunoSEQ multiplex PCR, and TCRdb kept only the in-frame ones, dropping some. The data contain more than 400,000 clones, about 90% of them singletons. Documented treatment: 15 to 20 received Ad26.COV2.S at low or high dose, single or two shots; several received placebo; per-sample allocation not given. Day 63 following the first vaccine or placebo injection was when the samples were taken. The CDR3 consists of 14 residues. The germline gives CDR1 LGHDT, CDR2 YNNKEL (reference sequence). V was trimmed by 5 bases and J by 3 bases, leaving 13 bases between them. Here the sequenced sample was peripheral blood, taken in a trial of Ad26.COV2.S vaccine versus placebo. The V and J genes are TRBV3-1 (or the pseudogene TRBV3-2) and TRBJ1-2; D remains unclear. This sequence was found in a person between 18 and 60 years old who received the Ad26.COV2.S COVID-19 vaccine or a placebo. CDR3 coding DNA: TGTGCCAGCAGCAGGGTGGAGGTTGACTATGGCTACACCTTC. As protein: CASSRVEVDYGYTF.